This TCR beta chain was captured in a study of cytomegalovirus exposure and HLA in healthy donors. Details on this clone: The antigen is unknown.

Use of 60 Vbeta and 13 Jbeta primers characterized the PCR. Profiling relied on immunoSEQ multiplex PCR, and the TCRdb table lists in-frame clones only, not all of them. The sample includes 140,000 to 150,000 clones. Overall study findings and caveats: A later analysis linked a missense variant in DCLRE1C to the trimming of TCR beta V and J genes. The study found most TCR sequences rare, yet found some public TCRs in many donors. Likely technical artifact: a cluster of highly shared sequence variants.

The clonotype comes from a male donor in good health and CMV-seronegative. Specimen: PBMCs.

The CDR3 protein is CASSARGYEQYF. As DNA, the CDR3 is TGTGCCAGCAGCGCAAGGGGCTACGAGCAGTACTTC. This rearrangement joins TRBV7-8 to TRBJ2-7, with D maybe TRBD1 (5 bases). CDR3 length: 12 residues. Germline V gene sequence: CDR1 SGHVS, CDR2 FQNEAQ. V lost 5 bases, J lost 3 bases, and 8 bases lay in between.